The 20 T cell receptor beta chains reported below all come from one sample, sequenced in a study of Ad26.COV2.S vaccination and SARS-CoV-2 variants. Assay: immunoSEQ multiplex PCR; the TCRdb copy retains only in-frame clones and omits some. The sample has about 680,000 clones; more than 80% are singletons. Treatment specified: roughly 19 received Ad26.COV2.S at low or high dose, single or two shots; 5 received placebo; per-sample allocation not given. Collection of the samples took place on day 63 after the first injection of vaccine or placebo. Sequencing was performed on peripheral blood, taken in a trial of Ad26.COV2.S vaccine versus placebo. These TCRs come from a person aged 18-60 years who received the Ad26.COV2.S COVID-19 vaccine or a placebo.

The gene calls are TRBV19 and TRBJ1-6; D unresolved. CDR1 and CDR2 from the germline V gene are LNHDA and SQIVND (reference sequence). The ends were cut back, 0 bases at V and 8 bases at J, with 11 bases in the middle. This CDR3 region has 15 residues. CDR3 bases: TGTGCCAGTAGTATAGAAACCTGGGGTGATTCACCCCTCCACTTT. Translating gives CASSIETWGDSPLHF. Drawing the rest from reference TRBV19 and TRBJ1-6, the complete variable domain is DGGITQSPKYLFRKEGQNVTLSCEQNLNHDAMYWYRQDPGQGLRLIYYSQIVNDFQKGDIAEGYSVSREKKESFPLTVTSAQKNPTAFYLCASSIETWGDSPLHFGNGTRLTVT.

This clone was detected only once. The chain links TRBV5-4 to TRBJ2-2; D could derive from TRBD1 or TRBD2 (5 bases each). This CDR3 contains 11 residues. Trimming removed 7 bases from V and 5 bases from J, with 6 bases in between. CDR1 is SGHNT, CDR2 YYREEE, per germline (reference sequence). The CDR3 loop reads CASGGTGELFF. CDR3 in DNA: TGTGCCAGCGGGGGAACCGGGGAGCTGTTTTTT.

The V call is TRBV19, the J call TRBJ1-5; tentatively, D is TRBD1 (6 bases). Germline CDR1 LNHDA, CDR2 SQIVND (reference sequence). CDR3 length: 12 residues. Trimming cost V 10 bases and J 3 bases, with 10 bases left between them. In DNA form, the CDR3 reads TGTGCCACCAGACAGGACAATCAGCCCCAGCATTTT. This translates into CATRQDNQPQHF.

The gene calls are TRBV3-1 (or the pseudogene TRBV3-2) and TRBJ2-1; D unresolved. V was trimmed by 1 base and J by 8 bases, leaving 9 bases between them. The CDR3 sequence is 13 residues long. Germline V lookup: CDR1 LGHDT, CDR2 YNNKEL (reference sequence). CDR3 nucleotides: TGTGCCAGCAGCCAAGTTATCTCCGATGAGCAGTTCTTC. It codes for CASSQVISDEQFF.

The V gene is TRBV3-1 (or the pseudogene TRBV3-2), the J gene TRBJ1-2, with D tentatively TRBD1 (6 bases). Trimming left V 1 base short and J 3 bases short, with 6 bases between. The germline V gene encodes CDR1 LGHDT and CDR2 YNNKEL (reference sequence). The CDR3 consists of 13 residues. The CDR3 loop is CASSQGTDYGYTF. The DNA for the CDR3 is TGTGCCAGCAGCCAAGGGACAGACTATGGCTACACCTTC.

This chain uses TRBV30 with TRBJ2-3, with D maybe TRBD1 (5 bases). The V and J ends lost 2 bases and 0 bases respectively, with 9 bases between them. CDR1 and CDR2 from the germline V gene are GTSNPN and SVGIG (reference sequence). The CDR3 covers 14 residues. Here the CDR3 DNA reads TGTGCCTGGAGTCAGGGCCTTAGCACAGATACGCAGTATTTT. Protein product: CAWSQGLSTDTQYF.

This chain uses TRBV11-2 with TRBJ2-2; D might be TRBD1 (5 bases). V dropped 6 bases and J dropped 1 base, with 12 bases sitting between them. Germline CDR1 and CDR2: SGHAT and FQNNGV. This CDR3 spans 15 amino acids. Written as DNA, the CDR3 is TGTGCCAGCAGTTCCCGGACAAAGAACACCGGGGAGCTGTTTTTT. It encodes CASSSRTKNTGELFF.

The table lists this clone with a count of one. This chain connects TRBV5-6 to TRBJ1-5; perhaps TRBD1 as D (6 bases). V was trimmed by 5 bases and J by 3 bases, leaving 12 bases between them. The germline CDR1 and CDR2 sequences are SGHDT and YYEEEE. CDR3 size: 14 residues. CDR3 sequence: CASSNRAINQPQHF. DNA of the CDR3: TGTGCCAGCAGTAACAGGGCTATCAATCAGCCCCAGCATTTT. The entire variable domain, with the rest obtained from reference TRBV5-6 and TRBJ1-5, is as follows: DAGVTQSPTHLIKTRGQQVTLRCSPKSGHDTVSWYQQALGQGPQFIFQYYEEEERQRGNFPDRFSGHQFPNYSSELNVNALLLGDSALYLCASSNRAINQPQHFGDGTRLSIL.

DNA of the CDR3: TGTGCCAGCAGTCCCCGGACAGGGTGGGGGAGCACAGATACGCAGTATTTT. Protein sequence: CASSPRTGWGSTDTQYF. The J gene is TRBJ2-3, the V gene TRBV6-6; 8 bases line up with TRBD1. Looked up from germline, CDR1 is MNHNY and CDR2 is SVGAGI (reference sequence). V trimming: 5 bases; J trimming: 0 bases; junction bases outside the gene matches: 10. This CDR3 is built from 17 residues.

The J gene is TRBJ1-4, the V gene TRBV5-6, with a weak D call TRBD1 (5 bases). The germline V gene encodes CDR1 SGHDT and CDR2 YYEEEE. The V and J ends lost 1 base and 4 bases respectively, with 11 bases between them. The CDR3 sequence is 15 residues long. The CDR3, as DNA: TGTGCCAGCAGCTTGTCCGGGACTTATAATGAAAAACTGTTTTTT. This encodes CASSLSGTYNEKLFF.

V usage is TRBV12-3 or TRBV12-4 and J usage is TRBJ1-1; D is uncertain. The CDR3 spans 12 residues. V gave up 7 bases and J gave up 2 bases, with 8 bases separating them. The CDR3: CASTGVNTEAFF. CDR3 in DNA: TGTGCCAGCACCGGGGTAAACACTGAAGCTTTCTTT.

The chain joins TRBV7-9 to TRBJ2-1; D uncertain. The length of the CDR3 is 13 residues. V was shortened by 5 bases and J by 5 bases, with 10 bases between the two germline ends. Germline V gene data show CDR1 as SEHNR and CDR2 as FQNEAQ (reference sequence). The CDR3 region is CASSTARDNEQFF. In DNA form, the CDR3 reads TGTGCCAGCAGCACCGCAAGGGACAATGAGCAGTTCTTC.

The gene calls are TRBV5-1 and TRBJ2-4; 7 bases line up with TRBD1. The CDR3 is 14 amino acids. The germline gives CDR1 SGHRS, CDR2 YFSETQ. The trim removed 4 bases at V and 6 bases at J, leaving 7 bases unmatched. The CDR3 DNA is TGCGCCAGCAGCCCGGGGACAGAGGGAAACATTCAGTACTTC. Residues: CASSPGTEGNIQYF.

The chain joins TRBV7-2 to TRBJ1-6; D may be TRBD1 (6 bases). The V and J ends lost 5 bases and 0 bases respectively, with 11 bases between them. CDR3 size: 16 residues. The germline V gene encodes CDR1 SGHTA and CDR2 FQGNSA. This chain's CDR3 is CASSGQFSSYNSPLHF. Written as DNA, the CDR3 is TGTGCCAGCAGCGGACAGTTTAGCTCCTATAATTCACCCCTCCACTTT.

The chain combines TRBV7-9 with TRBJ2-7; maybe TRBD2 (5 bases). Germline-derived CDR1 and CDR2 are SEHNR and FQNEAQ (reference sequence). The V and J ends lost 3 bases and 0 bases respectively, with 9 bases between them. The CDR3 extends over 14 amino acids. This CDR3 is CASSLDLFSYEQYF. The CDR3 nucleotides read TGTGCCAGCAGCTTGGACTTGTTCTCCTACGAGCAGTACTTC.

In DNA, the CDR3 is TGCAGTGCTAGTTCCGGGACTAGCGGGAGGCGGTACGAGCAGTACTTC. Translating gives CSASSGTSGRRYEQYF. The gene calls are TRBV20-1 and TRBJ2-7; 15 nucleotides align to TRBD2. CDR1 is DFQATT, CDR2 SNEGSKA, per germline (reference sequence). The CDR3 has 16 residues. Losses at the gene ends were 3 bases for V and 4 bases for J; bases not matched to a gene: 7.

This clone was observed a handful of times. CDR3 DNA: TGTGCCAGCAGCCTTGACACAACCAATCAGCCCCAGCATTTT. This gives the protein CASSLDTTNQPQHF. The chain combines TRBV3-1 (or the pseudogene TRBV3-2) with TRBJ1-5; no reliable D call. Per the germline V gene, CDR1 is LGHDT and CDR2 is YNNKEL (reference sequence). Deletions cut 4 bases from V and 3 bases from J, with 10 bases between. The CDR3 is 14 residues long.

The chain recombines TRBV5-6 with TRBJ1-6; TRBD1 is a possible D gene (6 bases). The germline V gene has CDR1 SGHDT and CDR2 YYEEEE. The CDR3 length is 14 residues. The ends were cut back, 4 bases at V and 10 bases at J, with 15 bases in the middle. Here the CDR3 DNA reads TGTGCCAGCAGCCGCGAGGGGGAACTGTCACCCCTCCACTTT. Translated, it gives CASSREGELSPLHF. Full variable domain (outside the CDR3, taken from reference TRBV5-6 and TRBJ1-6): DAGVTQSPTHLIKTRGQQVTLRCSPKSGHDTVSWYQQALGQGPQFIFQYYEEEERQRGNFPDRFSGHQFPNYSSELNVNALLLGDSALYLCASSREGELSPLHFGNGTRLTVT.

This chain uses TRBV14 with TRBJ2-3; D may be TRBD2 (5 bases). There are 14 residues in the CDR3. CDR1 and CDR2 from the germline V gene are SGHDN and FVKESK. The V end lost 1 base, the J end lost 8 bases, and 13 bases lay between the germline ends. In DNA form, the CDR3 reads TGTGCCAGCAGCCAAGTTCCCACCGCGGGTACGCAGTATTTT. Translating it yields CASSQVPTAGTQYF.

The genes are TRBV7-2 and TRBJ2-3; no clear D gene. The germline V gene has CDR1 SGHTA and CDR2 FQGNSA. The CDR3 covers 14 residues. V was cut by 4 bases and J by 0 bases, with 8 bases left in between. CDR3 amino acids: CASSYFPSTDTQYF. CDR3 in DNA: TGTGCCAGCAGCTACTTCCCCAGCACAGATACGCAGTATTTT.